Listed below are T cell receptor beta chains from one sample, sequenced in a study of cytomegalovirus exposure and HLA in healthy donors. Clones were sequenced by immunoSEQ multiplex PCR, and TCRdb holds only the in-frame ones, with some missing. The sample lists roughly 260,000 clones, 90% seen once, with less than 0.4% in the top ten. The sequenced material came from PBMCs. Receptors originate from a young woman in good health and CMV-seronegative. Both conserved end residues are part of each CDR3. The D gene is left open where the match is weak. Expanded clones are given a class, and other clones once, few, many or no size at all.

d_gene	v_gene	j_gene	len	abundance	CDR3aa	CDR3nt
.	TRBV5-1	TRBJ1-2	15	.	CASSLDANSNYGYTF	TGCGCCAGCAGCTTGGACGCAAACTCAAACTATGGCTACACCTTC
TRBD1	TRBV18	TRBJ1-2	14	.	CASSRGQGGYGYTF	TGTGCCAGCTCACGTGGACAGGGAGGCTATGGCTACACCTTC
TRBD2	TRBV11-3	TRBJ2-3	14	.	CASSLGGLTDTQYF	TGTGCCAGCAGCTTGGGAGGGCTCACAGATACGCAGTATTTT
.	TRBV5-1	TRBJ1-1	15	.	CASSLAPGEYTEAFF	TGCGCCAGCAGCTTGGCCCCAGGGGAGTACACTGAAGCTTTCTTT
.	TRBV9	TRBJ1-5	15	few	CASSPSGVANQPQHF	TGTGCCAGCAGCCCCTCAGGGGTAGCCAATCAGCCCCAGCATTTT
.	TRBV19	TRBJ1-6	16	.	CASSITEGRGSSPLHF	TGTGCCAGTAGTATAACCGAAGGCAGGGGTAGTTCACCCCTCCACTTT
.	TRBV28	TRBJ1-5	12	.	CASSLAGQPQHF	TGTGCCAGCAGTTTAGCGGGCCAGCCCCAGCATTTT
TRBD1	TRBV18	TRBJ2-2	16	.	CASSPTMTGGSGELFF	TGTGCCAGCTCACCAACTATGACAGGGGGCTCCGGGGAGCTGTTTTTT
.	TRBV28	TRBJ2-1	12	.	CASALPGNEQFF	TGTGCCAGCGCCCTCCCCGGGAATGAGCAGTTCTTC
TRBD1	TRBV4-1	TRBJ1-2	15	.	CASSPDRGLYYGYTF	TGCGCCAGCAGCCCGGACAGGGGACTTTACTATGGCTACACCTTC
.	TRBV29-1	TRBJ2-3	11	.	CSVVNTDTQYF	TGCAGCGTTGTTAACACAGATACGCAGTATTTT
.	TRBV6-5	TRBJ1-2	12	.	CASSFQGNGYTF	TGTGCCAGCAGTTTCCAGGGAAATGGCTACACCTTC
.	TRBV5-6	TRBJ1-6	16	.	CASSPRGVAGYSPLHF	TGTGCCAGCAGCCCCCGGGGGGTCGCGGGATATTCACCCCTCCACTTT
TRBD1	TRBV4-1	TRBJ2-5	19	.	CASSFRPMDRGGMKETQYF	TGCGCCAGCAGCTTCCGGCCGATGGACAGGGGAGGTATGAAGGAGACCCAGTACTTC
.	TRBV10-2	TRBJ1-3	14	.	CASSDLGAENTIYF	TGCGCCAGCAGTGATTTGGGGGCTGAAAACACCATATATTTT
.	TRBV7-8	TRBJ2-2	15	.	CASSHGLSNTGELFF	TGTGCCAGCAGCCACGGACTGTCGAACACCGGGGAGCTGTTTTTT
.	TRBV5-1	TRBJ1-1	14	.	CASSLVTGNTEAFF	TGCGCCAGCAGCTTGGTTACAGGGAACACTGAAGCTTTCTTT
TRBD1	TRBV19	TRBJ1-5	16	.	CASSKDREGGNQPQHF	TGTGCCAGTAGTAAAGACAGGGAAGGAGGCAATCAGCCCCAGCATTTT